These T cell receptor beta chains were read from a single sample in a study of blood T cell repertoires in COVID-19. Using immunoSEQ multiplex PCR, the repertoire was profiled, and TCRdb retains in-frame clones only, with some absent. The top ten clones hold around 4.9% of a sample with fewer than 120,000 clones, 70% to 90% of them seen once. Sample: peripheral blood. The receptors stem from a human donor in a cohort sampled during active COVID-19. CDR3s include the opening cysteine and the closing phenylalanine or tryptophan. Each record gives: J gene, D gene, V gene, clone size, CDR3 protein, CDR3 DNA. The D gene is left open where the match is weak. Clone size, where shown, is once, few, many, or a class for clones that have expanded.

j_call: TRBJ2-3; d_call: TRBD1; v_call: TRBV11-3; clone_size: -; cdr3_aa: CASSSPGQGPDTQYF; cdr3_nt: TGTGCCAGCAGCTCCCCGGGACAGGGACCAGATACGCAGTATTTT
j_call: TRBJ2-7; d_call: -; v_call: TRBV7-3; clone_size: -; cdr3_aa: CASSLGGPSDGYEQYF; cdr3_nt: TGTGCCAGCAGCCTCGGTGGCCCTAGCGACGGCTACGAGCAGTACTTC
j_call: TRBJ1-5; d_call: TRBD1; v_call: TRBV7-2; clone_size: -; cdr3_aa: CASSDRVVQPQHF; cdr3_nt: TGTGCCAGCAGCGACAGGGTCGTTCAGCCCCAGCATTTT
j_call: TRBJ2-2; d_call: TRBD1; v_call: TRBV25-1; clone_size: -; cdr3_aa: CASSAQQGARDGELFF; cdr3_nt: TGTGCCAGCAGTGCCCAACAGGGGGCCCGGGACGGGGAGCTGTTTTTT
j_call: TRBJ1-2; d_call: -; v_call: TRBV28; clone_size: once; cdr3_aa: CASSFAGLDGYTF; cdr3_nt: TGTGCCAGCAGTTTCGCAGGGTTGGATGGCTACACCTTC
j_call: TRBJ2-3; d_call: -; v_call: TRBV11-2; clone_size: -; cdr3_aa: CASSHWAPEDTDTQYF; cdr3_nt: TGTGCCAGCAGCCATTGGGCCCCAGAAGACACAGATACGCAGTATTTT
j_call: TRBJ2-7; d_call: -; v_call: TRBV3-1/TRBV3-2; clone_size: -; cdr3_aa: CASSQSGRAPGYEQYF; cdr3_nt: TGTGCCAGCAGCCAAAGCGGCCGGGCCCCCGGGTACGAGCAGTACTTC
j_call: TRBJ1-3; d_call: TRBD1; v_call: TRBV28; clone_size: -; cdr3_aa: CASSSQGAGGNTIYF; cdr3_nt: TGTGCCAGCAGCTCACAGGGGGCTGGTGGAAACACCATATATTTT
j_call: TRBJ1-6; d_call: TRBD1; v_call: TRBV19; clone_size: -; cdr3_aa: CASPLRTGMALGANNSPLHF; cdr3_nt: TGTGCCAGTCCTCTGAGGACAGGAATGGCCCTCGGCGCCAATAATTCACCCCTCCACTTT
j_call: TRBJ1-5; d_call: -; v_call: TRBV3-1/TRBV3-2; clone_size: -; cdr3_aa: CASSQGGNPNQPQHF; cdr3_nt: TGTGCCAGCAGCCAAGGCGGGAACCCAAATCAGCCCCAGCATTTT
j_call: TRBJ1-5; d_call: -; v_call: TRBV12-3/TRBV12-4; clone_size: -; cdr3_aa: CASSSDTQPQHF; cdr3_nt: TGTGCCAGCAGTTCGGACACCCAGCCCCAGCATTTT
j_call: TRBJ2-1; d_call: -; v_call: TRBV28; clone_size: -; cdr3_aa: CASSSRGYNEQFF; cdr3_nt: TGTGCCAGCAGTTCACGAGGTTACAATGAGCAGTTCTTC
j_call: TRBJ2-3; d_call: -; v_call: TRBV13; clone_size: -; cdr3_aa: CASSPVLGGTQYF; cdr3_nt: TGTGCCAGCAGCCCCGTCCTCGGGGGTACGCAGTATTTT
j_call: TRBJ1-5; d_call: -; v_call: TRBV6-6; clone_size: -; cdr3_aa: CASSSGQPQHF; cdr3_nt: TGTGCCAGCAGTTCGGGTCAGCCCCAGCATTTT
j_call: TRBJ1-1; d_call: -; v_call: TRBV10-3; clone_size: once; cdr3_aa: CAISESAGWAFF; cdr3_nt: TGTGCCATCAGTGAGTCCGCGGGTTGGGCTTTCTTT
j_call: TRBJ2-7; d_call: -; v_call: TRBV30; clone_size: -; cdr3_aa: CAWTPSDSYEQYF; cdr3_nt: TGTGCCTGGACCCCGTCAGACTCCTACGAGCAGTACTTC
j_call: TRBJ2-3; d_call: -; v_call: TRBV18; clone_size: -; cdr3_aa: CASSSSQEGTQYF; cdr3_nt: TGTGCCAGCTCATCATCCCAGGAAGGTACGCAGTATTTT
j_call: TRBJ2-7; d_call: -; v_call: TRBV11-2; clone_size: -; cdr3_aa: CASSPTAGREQYF; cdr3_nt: TGTGCCAGCAGCCCCACAGCAGGGAGGGAGCAGTACTTC
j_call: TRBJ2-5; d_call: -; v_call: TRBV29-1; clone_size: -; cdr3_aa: CSVAGILKGTQYF; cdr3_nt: TGCAGCGTCGCCGGGATCCTCAAAGGGACCCAGTACTTC
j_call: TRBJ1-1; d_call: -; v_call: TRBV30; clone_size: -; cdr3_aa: CAWSPQGVMNTEAFF; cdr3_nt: TGTGCCTGGAGCCCACAGGGAGTCATGAACACTGAAGCTTTCTTT
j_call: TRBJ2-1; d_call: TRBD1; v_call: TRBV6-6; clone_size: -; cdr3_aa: CASSYEGQGADEQFF; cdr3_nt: TGTGCCAGCAGTTACGAGGGACAGGGGGCGGATGAGCAGTTCTTC
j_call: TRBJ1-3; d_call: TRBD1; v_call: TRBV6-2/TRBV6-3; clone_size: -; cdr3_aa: CASSKTGGVSGNTIYF; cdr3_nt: TGTGCCAGCAGCAAGACAGGGGGCGTATCTGGAAACACCATATATTTT
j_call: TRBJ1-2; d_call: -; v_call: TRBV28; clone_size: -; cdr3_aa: CASRGASGGRGGYTF; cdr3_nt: TGTGCCAGCAGAGGTGCCTCGGGGGGGCGCGGTGGCTACACCTTC
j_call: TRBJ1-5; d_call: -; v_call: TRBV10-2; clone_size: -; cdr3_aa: CASSESAGALFNQPQHF; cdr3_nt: TGCGCCAGCAGTGAGTCTGCAGGGGCCCTTTTCAATCAGCCCCAGCATTTT
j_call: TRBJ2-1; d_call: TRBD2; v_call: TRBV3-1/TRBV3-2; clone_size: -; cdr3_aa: CASSLGTSGGGEQFF; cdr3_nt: TGTGCCAGCAGCCTCGGGACTAGCGGGGGGGGTGAGCAGTTCTTC
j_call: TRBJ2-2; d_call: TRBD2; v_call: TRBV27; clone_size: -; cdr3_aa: CASSLAGGNTGELFF; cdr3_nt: TGTGCCAGCAGTTTAGCGGGGGGCAACACCGGGGAGCTGTTTTTT
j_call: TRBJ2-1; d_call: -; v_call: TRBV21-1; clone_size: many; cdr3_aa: CASSGPGTSGRGSYNEQFF; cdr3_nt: TGTGCCAGCAGCGGCCCCGGGACTAGCGGGAGGGGGTCCTACAATGAGCAGTTCTTC
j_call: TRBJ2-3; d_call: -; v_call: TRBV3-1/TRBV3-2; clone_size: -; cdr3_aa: CASSQVLGGAKDTQYF; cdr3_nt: TGTGCCAGCAGCCAAGTTTTGGGGGGGGCGAAAGATACGCAGTATTTT
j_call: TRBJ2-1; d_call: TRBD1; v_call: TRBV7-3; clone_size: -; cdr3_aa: CASSKTGGVSNEQFF; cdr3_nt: TGTGCCAGCAGCAAGACAGGGGGCGTAAGCAATGAGCAGTTCTTC
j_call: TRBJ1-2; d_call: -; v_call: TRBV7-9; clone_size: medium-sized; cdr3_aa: CASSIQGQMDYGYTF; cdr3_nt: TGTGCCAGCAGCATACAGGGCCAAATGGACTATGGCTACACCTTC
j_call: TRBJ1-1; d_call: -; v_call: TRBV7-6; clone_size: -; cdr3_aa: CASSLAPQVNTEAFF; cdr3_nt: TGTGCCAGCAGCTTAGCCCCTCAGGTGAACACTGAAGCTTTCTTT
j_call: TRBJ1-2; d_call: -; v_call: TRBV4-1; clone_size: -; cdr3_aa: CASSQDSYGYTF; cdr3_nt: TGCGCCAGCAGCCAAGACAGTTATGGCTACACCTTC
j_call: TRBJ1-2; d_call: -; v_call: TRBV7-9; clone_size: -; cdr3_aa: CASSSERDTTNYGYTF; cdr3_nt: TGTGCCAGCAGCTCGGAACGGGACACAACAAACTATGGCTACACCTTC
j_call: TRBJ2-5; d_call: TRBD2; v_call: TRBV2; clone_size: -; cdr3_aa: CASSESLAGTETQYF; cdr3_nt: TGTGCCAGCAGTGAATCCCTAGCGGGGACAGAGACCCAGTACTTC
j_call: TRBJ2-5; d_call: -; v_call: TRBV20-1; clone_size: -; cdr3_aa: CSASPAERPYF; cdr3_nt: TGCAGTGCTAGCCCAGCGGAGAGGCCGTACTTC
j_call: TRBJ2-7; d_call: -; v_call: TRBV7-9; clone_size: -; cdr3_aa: CASSRTAELTYEQYF; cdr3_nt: TGTGCCAGCAGCCGTACAGCTGAATTAACCTACGAGCAGTACTTC
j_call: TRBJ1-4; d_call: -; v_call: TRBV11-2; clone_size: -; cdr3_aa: CASSLVDRFTNEKLFF; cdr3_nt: TGTGCCAGCAGCTTAGTCGACAGATTCACTAATGAAAAACTGTTTTTT
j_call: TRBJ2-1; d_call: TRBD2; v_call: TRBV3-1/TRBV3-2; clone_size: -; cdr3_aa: CASSQASGVRNEQFF; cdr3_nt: TGTGCCAGCAGCCAAGCTAGCGGGGTACGCAATGAGCAGTTCTTC
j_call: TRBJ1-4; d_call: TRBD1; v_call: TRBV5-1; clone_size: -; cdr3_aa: CASSLGQGGNEKLFF; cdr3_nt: TGCGCCAGCAGCTTGGGACAGGGTGGTAATGAAAAACTGTTTTTT
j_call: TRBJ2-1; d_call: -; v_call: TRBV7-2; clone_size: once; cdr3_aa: CASSLDRTYNEQFF; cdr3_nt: TGTGCCAGCAGCTTAGACAGAACCTACAATGAGCAGTTCTTC
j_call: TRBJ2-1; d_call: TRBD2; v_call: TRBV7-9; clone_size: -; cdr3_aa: CASSYPAGGQGQFF; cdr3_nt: TGTGCCAGCAGCTACCCAGCGGGGGGCCAAGGGCAGTTCTTC
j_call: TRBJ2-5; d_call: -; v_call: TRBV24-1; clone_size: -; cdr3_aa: CATSGSGLEETQYF; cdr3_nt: TGTGCCACCAGTGGGTCAGGGTTGGAAGAGACCCAGTACTTC
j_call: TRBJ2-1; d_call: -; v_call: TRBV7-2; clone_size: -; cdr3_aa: CASSSDRDNEQFF; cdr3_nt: TGTGCCAGCAGCTCAGACCGGGACAATGAGCAGTTCTTC
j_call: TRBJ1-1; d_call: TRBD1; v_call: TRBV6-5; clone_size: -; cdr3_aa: CASSLATGSTEAFF; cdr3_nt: TGTGCCAGCAGTTTAGCGACAGGGAGCACTGAAGCTTTCTTT
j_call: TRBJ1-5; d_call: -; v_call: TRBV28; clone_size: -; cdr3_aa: CASSLWTGENQPQHF; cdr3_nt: TGTGCCAGCAGTTTATGGACAGGTGAGAATCAGCCCCAGCATTTT
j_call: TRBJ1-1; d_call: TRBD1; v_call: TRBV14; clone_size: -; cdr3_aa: CASSNRGQTTEAFF; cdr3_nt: TGTGCCAGCAGCAACAGGGGGCAGACCACTGAAGCTTTCTTT
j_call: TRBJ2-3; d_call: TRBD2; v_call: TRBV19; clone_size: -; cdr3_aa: CASSMGREVSDTQYF; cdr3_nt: TGTGCCAGTAGTATGGGGCGGGAGGTGAGCGATACGCAGTATTTT
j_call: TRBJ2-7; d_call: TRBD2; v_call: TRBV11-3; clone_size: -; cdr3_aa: CASSPSGGVYEQYF; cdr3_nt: TGTGCCAGCAGCCCGAGCGGGGGGGTCTACGAGCAGTACTTC
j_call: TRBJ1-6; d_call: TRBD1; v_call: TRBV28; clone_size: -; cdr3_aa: CATRQGSNSPLHF; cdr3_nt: TGTGCCACCCGACAGGGGAGTAATTCACCCCTCCACTTT
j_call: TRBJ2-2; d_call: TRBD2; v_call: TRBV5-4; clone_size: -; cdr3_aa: CASSPIAGDTGELFF; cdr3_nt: TGTGCCAGCAGCCCTATAGCGGGAGACACCGGGGAGCTGTTTTTT